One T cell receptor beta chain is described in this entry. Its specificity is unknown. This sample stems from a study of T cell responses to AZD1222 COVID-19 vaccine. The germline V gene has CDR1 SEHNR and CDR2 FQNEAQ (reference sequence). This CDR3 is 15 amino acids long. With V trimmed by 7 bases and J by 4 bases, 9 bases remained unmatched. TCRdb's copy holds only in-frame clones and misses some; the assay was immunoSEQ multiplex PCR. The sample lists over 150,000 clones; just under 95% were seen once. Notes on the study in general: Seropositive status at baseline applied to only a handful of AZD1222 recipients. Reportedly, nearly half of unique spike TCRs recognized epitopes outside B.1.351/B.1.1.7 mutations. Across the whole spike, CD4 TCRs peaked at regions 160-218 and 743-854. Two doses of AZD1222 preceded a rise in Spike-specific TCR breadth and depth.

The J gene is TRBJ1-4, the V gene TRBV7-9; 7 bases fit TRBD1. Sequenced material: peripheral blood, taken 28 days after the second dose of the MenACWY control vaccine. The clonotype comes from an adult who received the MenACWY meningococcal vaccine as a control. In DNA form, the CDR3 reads TGTGCCAGCACCGAACCGACAGGGCTTAATGAAAAACTGTTTTTT. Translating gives CASTEPTGLNEKLFF.